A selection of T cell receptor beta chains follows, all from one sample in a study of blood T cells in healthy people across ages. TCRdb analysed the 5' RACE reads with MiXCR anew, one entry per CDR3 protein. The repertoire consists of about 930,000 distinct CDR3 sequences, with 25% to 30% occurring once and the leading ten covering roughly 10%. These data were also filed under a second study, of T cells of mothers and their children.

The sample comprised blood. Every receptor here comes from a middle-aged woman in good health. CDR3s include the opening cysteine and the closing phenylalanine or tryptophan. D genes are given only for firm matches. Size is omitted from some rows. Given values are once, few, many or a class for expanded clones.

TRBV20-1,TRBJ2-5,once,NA,TGCAGTGCTAGAGGCGGGAATGCGGAGACCCAGTACTTC,CSARGGNAETQYF
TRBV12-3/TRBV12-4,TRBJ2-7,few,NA,TGTGCCAGCATCAACACCGGTGTCGGCGAGCAGTACTTC,CASINTGVGEQYF
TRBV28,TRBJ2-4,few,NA,TGTGCCAGCAGACCGCCGCCCTGGGCCAAAAACATTCAGTACTTC,CASRPPPWAKNIQYF
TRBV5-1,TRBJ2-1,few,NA,TGCGCCAGCAGCTTGGGTCAGGCGAACTACAATGAGCAGTTCTTC,CASSLGQANYNEQFF
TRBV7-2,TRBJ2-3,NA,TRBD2,TGTGCCAGCAGCCAAATAGCGGGGGGCCCCACAGATACGCAGTATTTT,CASSQIAGGPTDTQYF
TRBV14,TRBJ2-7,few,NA,TGTGCCAGCAGCCATGGACGGGGGTGGTACGAGCAGTACTTC,CASSHGRGWYEQYF
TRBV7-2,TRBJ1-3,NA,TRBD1,TGTGCCAGCAGCTTAGGAGGGGCAGGGGGCTCTGGAAACACCATATATTTT,CASSLGGAGGSGNTIYF
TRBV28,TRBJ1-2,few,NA,TGTGCCAGCAGTCCGTGGGGGGTCGGCTACACCTTC,CASSPWGVGYTF
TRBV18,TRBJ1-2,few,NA,TGTGCCAGCTCACCAGTCGAAGGACCTCATGGCTACACCTTC,CASSPVEGPHGYTF
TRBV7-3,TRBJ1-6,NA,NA,TGTGCCAGCAGCTTAAGGCCGAGCTCCCATAATTCACCCCTCCACTTT,CASSLRPSSHNSPLHF
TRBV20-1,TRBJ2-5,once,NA,TGCGGTGCCAGCTTACGCCAAGAGACCCAGTACTTC,CGASLRQETQYF
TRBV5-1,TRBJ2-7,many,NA,TGCGCCAGCAGCTTGGCCTTCGACGAGCAGTACTTC,CASSLAFDEQYF
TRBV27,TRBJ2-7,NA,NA,TGTGCCAGCAGCCAGGTGGATCAGCGCTCCTACGAGCAGTACTTC,CASSQVDQRSYEQYF
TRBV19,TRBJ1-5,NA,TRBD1,TGTGCCAGTAGTTGGGACAGGGGCCAGCCCCAGCATTTT,CASSWDRGQPQHF
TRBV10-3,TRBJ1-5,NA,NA,TGTGCCATCAGTCCGGGTGGAGACAATCAGCCCCAGCATTTT,CAISPGGDNQPQHF
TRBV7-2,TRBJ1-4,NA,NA,TGTGCCAGCAGCTTATCAGCGACGGCGAATGAAAAACTGTTTTTT,CASSLSATANEKLFF
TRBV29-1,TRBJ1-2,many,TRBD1,TGCAGCGTAACTCCGGGACAGGGGAGATTTGGCTATGGCTACACCTTC,CSVTPGQGRFGYGYTF
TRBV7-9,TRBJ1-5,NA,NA,TGTGCCAGCCCCGGGGTCAATCAGCCCCAGCATTTT,CASPGVNQPQHF
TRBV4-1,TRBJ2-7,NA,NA,TGCGCCAGCAGCTCATATGGGCACCGTGACTACGAGCAGTACTTC,CASSSYGHRDYEQYF
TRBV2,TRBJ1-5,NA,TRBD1,TGTGCCAGCAGGGGGACAGGCTATAGCAATCAGCCCCAGCATTTT,CASRGTGYSNQPQHF
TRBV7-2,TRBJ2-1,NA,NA,TGTGCCAGCAGCTTAGCTATAGAGTTACAGTTCTTC,CASSLAIELQFF
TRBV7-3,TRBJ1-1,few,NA,TGTGCCAGCAGCCTGACGACAGAGAACACTGAAGCTTTCTTT,CASSLTTENTEAFF
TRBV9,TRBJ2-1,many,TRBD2,TGTGCCAGCAGCGCGCCTAGCGGGGGCGCGTACGGCAATGAGCAGTTCTTC,CASSAPSGGAYGNEQFF
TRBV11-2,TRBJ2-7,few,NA,TGTGCCAGCAGCTTAGAGGGTACCGTCTACGAGCAGTACTTC,CASSLEGTVYEQYF
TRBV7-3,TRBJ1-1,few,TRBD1,TGTGCCAGCAGCTCGGTACAGGGGTCTGAAGCTTTCTTT,CASSSVQGSEAFF
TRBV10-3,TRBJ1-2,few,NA,TGTGCCATCAGTGAGTCCCACTATGGCTACACCTTC,CAISESHYGYTF
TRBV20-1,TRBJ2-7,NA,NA,TGCAGTGCTAGAGACCTGGCAGGTTACGCCTACGAGCAGTACTTC,CSARDLAGYAYEQYF
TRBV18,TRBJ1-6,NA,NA,TGTGCCAGCTCACCTGGAGTAGGGGGTTCACCCCTCCACTTT,CASSPGVGGSPLHF
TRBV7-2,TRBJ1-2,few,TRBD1,TGTGCCAGCAGTCCTTTAAGAGACAGGGGGCGAATGTGGGGCTACACCTTC,CASSPLRDRGRMWGYTF
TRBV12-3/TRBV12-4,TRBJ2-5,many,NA,TGTGCCAGCAGTTTAGCGGGGACTGAGGAGACCCAGTACTTC,CASSLAGTEETQYF
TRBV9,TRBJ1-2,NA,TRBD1,TGTGCCAGCAGCGTAGCAGCCCCAACCGGGACAGGAGGGGGCTACACCTTC,CASSVAAPTGTGGGYTF
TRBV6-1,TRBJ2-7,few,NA,TGTGCCAGCATGGGTGGGGGGAAAAATGCGTGGGGGGGCGGTTACGAGCAGTACTTC,CASMGGGKNAWGGGYEQYF
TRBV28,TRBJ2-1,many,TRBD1,TGTGCCAGCAGCCACGGGACAGGGATTGTAAGGTCCTACAATGAGCAGTTCTTC,CASSHGTGIVRSYNEQFF
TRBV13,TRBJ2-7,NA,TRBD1,TGTGCCAGCAGCTTACTAGGGGGCGCCCGTACCTACGAGCAGTACTTC,CASSLLGGARTYEQYF
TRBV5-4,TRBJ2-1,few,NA,TGTGCCAGCAGTAGGACTGGGGGGAACCCCTCCTACAATGAGCAGTTCTTC,CASSRTGGNPSYNEQFF
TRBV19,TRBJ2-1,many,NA,TGTGCCAGTGGTCTTTACAATGAGCAGTTCTTC,CASGLYNEQFF
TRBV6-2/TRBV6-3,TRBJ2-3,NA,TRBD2,TGTGCCAGCAGCTCCCCGGCGGGGGGAAATACGCAGTATTTT,CASSSPAGGNTQYF
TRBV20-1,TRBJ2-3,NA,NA,TGCAGTGCTAGTCGAGGGGCCTCAGATACGCAGTATTTT,CSASRGASDTQYF
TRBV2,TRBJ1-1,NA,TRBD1,TGTGCCAGCAGTGTCCTACAGGGGCGTTTGAACACTGAAGCTTTCTTT,CASSVLQGRLNTEAFF